These 19 T cell receptor beta chains were all obtained from the same sample, sequenced in a study of blood T cell repertoires in COVID-19. The data were produced by immunoSEQ multiplex PCR, yet TCRdb's version contains in-frame clones alone and is incomplete. The sample shows roughly 360,000 clones, over 80% of them seen only once. The sample taken for sequencing was PBMCs or T cells enriched from blood (not recorded which). Receptors were obtained from a woman in her fifties or sixties who had recovered from COVID-19.

This clone was counted a few times. The rearrangement joins TRBV2 to TRBJ1-2, with 8 bases lining up with TRBD1. Germline values: CDR1 SNHLY, CDR2 FYNNEI. The CDR3 runs 15 residues. J was trimmed by 7 bases and V by 6 bases; bases with no gene match: 13. This chain's CDR3 is CASSPIQGGRRGYTF. CDR3 nucleotide sequence: TGTGCCAGCAGCCCCATACAGGGGGGGCGGCGTGGCTACACCTTC.

Written as DNA, the CDR3 is TGTGCCAGCAGCTCAAGTAACCGGGGCACTGAAGCTTTCTTT. Amino acids: CASSSSNRGTEAFF. This rearrangement joins TRBV11-1 to TRBJ1-1, with D hard to call. The germline CDR1 and CDR2 sequences are SGHAT and FQDESV (reference sequence). V shed 4 bases and J shed 4 bases, with 13 bases lying between them. The CDR3 contains 14 residues. Drawing the rest from reference TRBV11-1 and TRBJ1-1, the complete variable domain is EAEVAQSPRYKITEKSQAVAFWCDPISGHATLYWYRQILGQGPELLVQFQDESVVDDSQLPKDRFSAERLKGVDSTLKIQPAELGDSAMYLCASSSSNRGTEAFFGQGTRLTVV.

This clone was detected ten times or more. The chain links TRBV18 to TRBJ1-1; D perhaps matches TRBD1 (5 bases). Trimming stripped 3 bases from V and 1 base from J, with 9 bases between. The CDR3 covers 14 residues. From germline, CDR1 is KGHSH and CDR2 LQKENI. CDR3 residues: CASSPGAKNTEAFF. In DNA form, the CDR3 reads TGTGCCAGCTCACCTGGGGCCAAGAACACTGAAGCTTTCTTT.

The rearrangement links TRBV5-4 to TRBJ2-3; tentative D call: TRBD2 (5 bases). Trimming took off 4 bases at V and 2 bases at J, with 14 bases between the two ends. CDR1 is SGHNT and CDR2 is YYREEE in the germline V gene (reference sequence). The CDR3 spans 15 residues. CDR3 DNA: TGTGCCAGCAGCCCTCTCACGCTAGCCACAGATACGCAGTATTTT. It is translated as CASSPLTLATDTQYF.

The chain joins TRBV5-5 to TRBJ2-5, with 10 bases that match TRBD2. Germline V lookup: CDR1 SGHKS, CDR2 YYEKEE (reference sequence). The CDR3 sequence is 15 residues long. Trimming took 0 bases from V and 5 from J; bases not matched to a gene: 4. CDR3 sequence reads: CASSLEGLAAETQYF. Here the CDR3 DNA reads TGTGCCAGCAGCTTGGAAGGACTAGCGGCGGAGACCCAGTACTTC.

The count of this clone is one. This chain joins TRBV30 and TRBJ2-7; D gene ambiguous. The germline gives CDR1 GTSNPN, CDR2 SVGIG (reference sequence). V lost 5 bases and J lost 6, with 14 bases in between. The CDR3 is made up of 12 amino acids. This chain's CDR3 is CAWGLYYGEQYF. CDR3 DNA sequence: TGTGCCTGGGGTCTATATTACGGCGAGCAGTACTTC.

This clone was recorded a few times. The chain links TRBV7-2 to TRBJ1-2; weak D call: TRBD1 (5 bases). Germline-derived CDR1 and CDR2 are SGHTA and FQGNSA. V shed 5 bases and J shed 5 bases, with 15 bases lying between them. The CDR3 consists of 14 residues. Here the CDR3 reads CASSPGGFGYGYTF. The DNA of the CDR3 is TGTGCCAGCAGCCCGGGGGGGTTTGGGTATGGCTACACCTTC.

The gene calls are TRBV3-1 (or the pseudogene TRBV3-2) and TRBJ1-6, with D unclear. CDR3 size: 13 residues. Trimming took 4 bases from V and 10 from J, leaving 11 bases between them. Germline V gives CDR1 LGHDT, CDR2 YNNKEL (reference sequence). This CDR3 reads CASSPSGESPLHF. Here the CDR3 DNA reads TGTGCCAGCAGCCCGTCCGGAGAGTCACCCCTCCACTTT.

The rearrangement joins TRBV19 to TRBJ2-6, with D possibly being TRBD2 (7 bases). The CDR3 consists of 18 residues. V dropped 4 bases and J dropped 1 base, with 17 bases sitting between them. In germline, CDR1 is LNHDA, CDR2 SQIVND (reference sequence). The CDR3 sequence: CASSTPGRGASGANVLTF. CDR3 nucleotides: TGTGCCAGTAGTACCCCCGGTCGGGGGGCGTCTGGGGCCAACGTCCTGACTTTC. Using reference TRBV19 and TRBJ2-6 for the parts outside the CDR3, the full variable domain is DGGITQSPKYLFRKEGQNVTLSCEQNLNHDAMYWYRQDPGQGLRLIYYSQIVNDFQKGDIAEGYSVSREKKESFPLTVTSAQKNPTAFYLCASSTPGRGASGANVLTFGAGSRLTVL.

The chain carries TRBV7-9 and TRBJ2-1; possibly TRBD1 for D (6 bases). Germline V gene lookup returns CDR1 SEHNR and CDR2 FQNEAQ (reference sequence). There are 18 residues in the CDR3. V was pared by 10 bases and J by 4 bases, with 29 bases between. CDR3 sequence reads: CATEGNTGSLALYNEQFF. Here the CDR3 DNA reads TGTGCCACCGAAGGGAATACAGGGTCACTTGCCTTATACAATGAGCAGTTCTTC.

Of note for this clone: The same CDR3 also results from other DNA sequences found in this sample. V usage is TRBV19 and J usage is TRBJ1-5; 7 nucleotides align to TRBD1. This CDR3 has 14 amino acids. V trimming: 3 bases; J trimming: 6 bases; junction bases outside the gene matches: 5. Germline V gives CDR1 LNHDA, CDR2 SQIVND (reference sequence). Here the CDR3 reads CASSIARGVQPQHF. DNA for the CDR3: TGTGCCAGTAGTATCGCCAGGGGGGTTCAGCCCCAGCATTTT. Variable domain in full (rest from reference TRBV19 and TRBJ1-5): DGGITQSPKYLFRKEGQNVTLSCEQNLNHDAMYWYRQDPGQGLRLIYYSQIVNDFQKGDIAEGYSVSREKKESFPLTVTSAQKNPTAFYLCASSIARGVQPQHFGDGTRLSIL.

J is TRBJ1-6 and V is TRBV30; D ambiguous. Trimming pared 0 bases from V and 10 bases from J, leaving 13 bases between. Germline values: CDR1 GTSNPN, CDR2 SVGIG (reference sequence). The CDR3 is made up of 14 amino acids. CDR3 nucleotide sequence: TGTGCCTGGAGTGTACTGTCCCCCGGGTCACCCCTCCACTTT. Amino acids: CAWSVLSPGSPLHF. Variable domain in full (rest from reference TRBV30 and TRBJ1-6): SQTIHQWPATLVQPVGSPLSLECTVEGTSNPNLYWYRQAAGRGLQLLFYSVGIGQISSEVPQNLSASRPQDRQFILSSKKLLLSDSGFYLCAWSVLSPGSPLHFGNGTRLTVT.

This sequence joins TRBV5-4 and TRBJ1-4; 8 bases agree with TRBD1. The trim removed 3 bases at V and 5 bases at J, leaving 6 bases unmatched. This CDR3 spans 15 amino acids. CDR1 SGHNT and CDR2 YYREEE come from the germline V gene (reference sequence). The CDR3 DNA sequence: TGTGCCAGCAGCTGGGGGACAGGAGGGAATGAAAAACTGTTTTTT. Translated: CASSWGTGGNEKLFF.

This chain joins TRBV5-1 and TRBJ2-1; the D is unclear. The V gene's germline CDR1 is SGHRS and CDR2 YFSETQ. V lost 0 bases, J lost 0 bases, and 13 bases lay in between. The CDR3 runs to 17 residues. DNA for the CDR3: TGCGCCAGCAGCTTGGCGGGTCGGTCGAGCTCCTACAATGAGCAGTTCTTC. It yields the protein CASSLAGRSSSYNEQFF. The full variable domain, in which reference TRBV5-1 and TRBJ2-1 provide the parts outside the CDR3, is KAGVTQTPRYLIKTRGQQVTLSCSPISGHRSVSWYQQTPGQGLQFLFEYFSETQRNKGNFPGRFSGRQFSNSRSEMNVSTLELGDSALYLCASSLAGRSSSYNEQFFGPGTRLTVL.

The chain joins TRBV3-1 (or the pseudogene TRBV3-2) to TRBJ2-1; 8 positions match TRBD2. Germline V gene data show CDR1 as LGHDT and CDR2 as YNNKEL (reference sequence). This CDR3 is 15 amino acids long. The J segment lost 4 bases and the V segment lost 4 bases, leaving 6 bases of the junction unmatched. The CDR3, as DNA: TGTGCCAGCAGCCTCGGGAGGGAAGGTTACAATGAGCAGTTCTTC. Its protein is CASSLGREGYNEQFF.

The chain couples TRBV30 to TRBJ1-6; 10 bases fit TRBD1. Per germline, CDR1 GTSNPN and CDR2 SVGIG (reference sequence). The CDR3 runs to 15 residues. Trimming cost V 2 bases and J 10 bases; bases outside gene matches: 8. The CDR3 region is CAWSPPGQGISPLHF. DNA of the CDR3: TGTGCCTGGAGTCCACCGGGACAGGGGATCTCACCCCTCCACTTT.

This rearrangement joins TRBV2 to TRBJ2-7, with TRBD1 as a possible D gene (6 bases). V lost 5 bases, J lost 7 bases, and 9 bases lay in between. CDR3 length: 11 residues. The germline gives CDR1 SNHLY, CDR2 FYNNEI. CDR3 residues: CASSRGNEQYF. In nucleotides, the CDR3 is TGTGCCAGCAGTAGGGGGAATGAGCAGTACTTC.

The V and J genes are TRBV11-3 and TRBJ2-3; D is perhaps TRBD1 (7 bases). Germline V gene lookup returns CDR1 SGHNT and CDR2 YENEEA. The CDR3 is made up of 15 amino acids. Trimming took off 3 bases at V and 5 bases at J, with 15 bases between the two ends. As DNA, the CDR3 is TGTGCCAGCAGCTTGGAGGGACAGCCTGGAGATACGCAGTATTTT. It specifies CASSLEGQPGDTQYF.

The chain couples TRBV2 to TRBJ1-2; D may be TRBD1 (5 bases). Germline V gene lookup returns CDR1 SNHLY and CDR2 FYNNEI. The CDR3 runs to 14 residues. V gave up 8 bases and J gave up 2 bases, with 15 bases separating them. CDR3 loop: CASEQGSPNYGYTF. The CDR3 bases are TGTGCCAGCGAGCAGGGATCTCCGAACTATGGCTACACCTTC.